This TCR beta chain comes out of a study of blood T cell repertoires in COVID-19. Overall study: Material from acute and convalescent COVID-19 was sourced from the United States, Italy and Spain. T cells, B-cell-depleted T cells, or PBMCs supplied cDNA or gDNA.

In the original processing: For nucleated cells, counts were estimated from reference gene primer amplification. Generated by immunoSEQ multiplex PCR, the TCRdb table keeps only in-frame clones and is missing some. The D gene and trimming were derived from the DNA, and the V and J assignments and clone size from that table. The data contain about 100,000 clones, around four fifths of them singletons. A note on this clone: Other nucleotide sequences in the sample specify the same CDR3.

The sequence derives from a man aged 45-65 years with active or convalescent COVID-19. Sequencing was performed on peripheral blood.

In nucleotides, the CDR3 is TGCGCCAGCAGCCTCGGGAGGAGTACAGATACGCAGTATTTT. The encoded protein is CASSLGRSTDTQYF. The chain links TRBV5-1 to TRBJ2-3, with 7 positions matching TRBD2. There are 14 residues in the CDR3. The J segment lost 3 bases and the V segment lost 4 bases, leaving 5 bases of the junction unmatched. From germline, CDR1 is SGHRS and CDR2 YFSETQ.